These T cell receptor beta chains were read from a single sample in a study of post-analysis software for immune sequencing data. TCRdb fed the PCR reads into MiXCR, producing one record per CDR3 protein. This repertoire shows about 540,000 distinct CDR3 sequences, 30% to 40% found once; its top ten account for less than 6%. Sequencing was performed on blood. These receptors came from a girl aged 2 to 17 with multiple sclerosis. The CDR3 runs from the conserved cysteine through the conserved F or W. A D gene is named only where the DNA matches it firmly. Size is omitted from some rows. Given values are once, few, many or a class for expanded clones.

>-|TRBV21-1|TRBJ2-7|-
CASRPGTGISYEQYF
TGTGCCAGCAGGCCCGGGACAGGAATCTCCTACGAGCAGTACTTC
>-|TRBV7-3|TRBJ1-5|TRBD1
CASSLSGPGGYSNQPQHF
TGTGCCAGCAGCTTAAGTGGCCCAGGGGGCTATAGCAATCAGCCCCAGCATTTT
>-|TRBV15|TRBJ2-1|-
CATRGAPETQFF
TGTGCCACCAGAGGAGCCCCAGAGACCCAGTTCTTC
>-|TRBV29-1|TRBJ2-5|-
CSVLGGLVQETQYF
TGCAGCGTCCTGGGGGGGCTCGTCCAAGAGACCCAGTACTTC
>few|TRBV7-9|TRBJ2-7|TRBD1
CASSLRDRLYEQYF
TGTGCCAGCAGCTTAAGGGACAGGCTCTACGAGCAGTACTTC
>-|TRBV7-9|TRBJ1-1|-
CASIGGVNTEAFF
TGTGCCAGCATCGGAGGGGTGAACACTGAAGCTTTCTTT
>-|TRBV15|TRBJ1-5|-
CATSRGNGRDYRPQHF
TGTGCCACCAGCAGAGGAAATGGCAGGGACTATCGGCCCCAGCATTTT
>few|TRBV20-1|TRBJ1-5|-
CSANMVVGGGNQPQHF
TGCAGTGCTAACATGGTAGTGGGAGGGGGCAATCAGCCCCAGCATTTT
>-|TRBV29-1|TRBJ1-1|-
CTDLPHRDNTEAFF
TGCACCGATCTACCACACAGGGATAACACTGAAGCTTTCTTT
>-|TRBV6-1|TRBJ1-1|TRBD1
CASRTGGSGNTEAFF
TGTGCCAGCAGAACAGGGGGCTCGGGGAACACTGAAGCTTTCTTT
>few|TRBV6-6|TRBJ2-1|-
CASSYSQLNNEQFF
TGTGCCAGCAGTTACTCGCAACTGAACAATGAGCAGTTCTTC
>-|TRBV4-1|TRBJ2-7|-
CASSQQTGYEQYF
TGCGCCAGCAGCCAACAGACGGGGTACGAGCAGTACTTC
>-|TRBV2|TRBJ1-2|TRBD1
CASRETGASLYGYTF
TGTGCCAGCAGAGAGACAGGGGCTAGTCTCTATGGCTACACCTTC
>few|TRBV5-5|TRBJ2-1|-
CASSGRIGDEQFF
TGTGCCAGCAGCGGAAGAATCGGCGATGAGCAGTTCTTC
>-|TRBV29-1|TRBJ2-7|-
CSEFEQYF
TGCAGCGAGTTCGAGCAGTACTTC
>-|TRBV5-1|TRBJ1-5|TRBD1
CAGSSGQGNQPQHF
TGCGCCGGCAGCTCAGGACAGGGCAATCAGCCCCAGCATTTT
>-|TRBV2|TRBJ2-7|-
CASSKGLSSYEQYF
TGTGCCAGCAGCAAAGGACTTAGCTCCTACGAGCAGTACTTC
>few|TRBV20-1|TRBJ2-3|-
CSASTGSLADTQYF
TGCAGTGCTAGTACTGGCTCCTTGGCAGATACGCAGTATTTT
>-|TRBV7-9|TRBJ1-4|TRBD1
CASSTRGLGEKLFF
TGTGCCAGCAGCACCAGGGGGCTCGGTGAAAAACTGTTTTTT
>-|TRBV10-3|TRBJ2-3|TRBD1
CAIGRQGATDTQYF
TGTGCCATCGGCAGACAGGGGGCCACAGATACGCAGTATTTT
>-|TRBV27|TRBJ1-5|TRBD1
CASSLTGTGSQPQHF
TGTGCCAGCAGTCTAACCGGGACAGGGAGTCAGCCCCAGCATTTT
>once|TRBV3-1|TRBJ1-5|-
CASSQVGGSNRPQHF
TGTGCCAGCAGCCAAGTGGGAGGGAGTAATCGGCCCCAGCATTTT
>-|TRBV5-1|TRBJ2-1|-
CASSLMGLNYEQFF
TGCGCCAGCAGCTTGATGGGATTGAATTATGAGCAGTTCTTC
>-|TRBV5-1|TRBJ2-5|-
CASSLGDLEYQETQYF
TGCGCCAGCAGCTTGGGGGACCTGGAGTACCAAGAGACCCAGTACTTC
>-|TRBV2|TRBJ2-3|-
CASSEGPVKYF
TGTGCCAGCAGTGAAGGCCCTGTGAAGTATTTT
>few|TRBV5-1|TRBJ2-3|TRBD2
CASSSLAGEGTQYF
TGCGCCAGCAGTTCACTAGCGGGGGAGGGTACGCAGTATTTT
>few|TRBV20-1|TRBJ2-7|TRBD1
CSAGQGPYEQYF
TGCAGTGCAGGACAGGGTCCCTACGAGCAGTACTTC
>-|TRBV18|TRBJ1-6|TRBD1
CASSSTGRDSPLHF
TGTGCCAGCTCATCGACAGGGCGAGACTCACCCCTCCACTTT
>-|TRBV20-1|TRBJ1-4|-
CSAQQGSREKLFF
TGCAGTGCTCAACAGGGCTCCCGGGAAAAACTGTTTTTT